This entry features one TCR beta chain sequence. What it recognizes is unknown. This record comes from a study of cytomegalovirus exposure and HLA in healthy donors. Study results and caveats: Previously analyzed data showed that most TCR beta V segments were productive at a frequency of about 87% or about 30%.

Use of 60 Vbeta and 13 Jbeta primers characterized the PCR. Assay used: immunoSEQ multiplex PCR; TCRdb lists only in-frame clones, some missing. The sample features approximately 76,000 clones, with 3% to 4% in its top ten. V was clipped by 2 bases and J by 4 bases, with 9 bases between them. CDR1 is MNHEY, CDR2 SMNVEV, per germline (reference sequence). The length of the CDR3 is 14 residues. This sequence originates from a man in his late teens or twenties in good health and CMV-seropositive. The rearrangement uses TRBV27 and TRBJ1-5; D is unresolved. Sequenced: PBMCs. CDR3 residues: CASSLGQQNQPQHF. In DNA form, the CDR3 reads TGTGCCAGCAGTTTAGGGCAGCAGAATCAGCCCCAGCATTTT.